The 14 T cell receptor beta chains in this list originate from one sample, sequenced in a study of CD8 T cells in Susac syndrome. Roughly 0.45 to 1 ug RNA was reverse transcribed with random hexamers. TCRdb processed the immunoSEQ multiplex PCR reads anew with MiXCR; each CDR3 protein has one entry. The data contain about 210,000 distinct CDR3 sequences, 95% of them singletons. The sample consisted of CD4+ T cells from PBMCs. Source of these receptors: a human donor with multiple sclerosis.

This chain connects TRBV5-1 to TRBJ2-1, with a weak D call TRBD1 (5 bases). The CDR3 spans 11 residues. With 4 bases removed from V and 10 bases from J, the gap between germline ends came to 9 bases. Germline CDR1 reads SGHRS; CDR2 reads YFSETQ. The CDR3 here is CASSGNREQFF. The CDR3 DNA reads as TGCGCCAGCAGCGGGAACAGGGAGCAGTTCTTC. Combining the CDR3 with reference TRBV5-1 and TRBJ2-1 gives the whole variable domain KAGVTQTPRYLIKTRGQQVTLSCSPISGHRSVSWYQQTPGQGLQFLFEYFSETQRNKGNFPGRFSGRQFSNSRSEMNVSTLELGDSALYLCASSGNREQFFGPGTRLTVL.

This chain connects TRBV27 to TRBJ2-7; 8 bases line up with TRBD1. Germline values: CDR1 MNHEY, CDR2 SMNVEV (reference sequence). V gave up 5 bases and J gave up 6 bases; unmatched junction bases: 6. The CDR3 has 13 residues. The CDR3 loop reads CASSPTTGVEQYF. CDR3 DNA: TGTGCCAGCAGTCCGACGACAGGGGTCGAGCAGTACTTC.

The chain joins TRBV30 to TRBJ2-2; 8 nucleotides align to TRBD2. Germline trimming cut 2 bases from V and 4 bases from J; bases unmatched to any gene: 3. This CDR3 has 14 amino acids. Germline CDR1 reads GTSNPN; CDR2 reads SVGIG (reference sequence). This CDR3 reads CAWSPTSGTGELFF. The CDR3 DNA follows: TGTGCCTGGAGTCCAACTAGCGGCACCGGGGAGCTGTTTTTT.

The chain recombines TRBV5-1 with TRBJ1-2; D uncertain. The CDR3 has 15 amino acids. V was clipped by 0 bases and J by 4 bases, with 13 bases between them. Germline lookup yields CDR1 SGHRS and CDR2 YFSETQ. The CDR3 DNA is TGCGCCAGCAGCTTGGTTCGCGGAACTCCCTATGGCTACACCTTC. It codes for CASSLVRGTPYGYTF.

The chain combines TRBV2 with TRBJ1-1; a possible D gene is TRBD1 (6 bases). Germline assignment: CDR1 SNHLY and CDR2 FYNNEI. Between the trimmed V and J ends, which lost 7 bases and 3 bases, there was a span of 15 bases. CDR3 length equals 14 residues. CDR3 nucleotide sequence: TGTGCCAGCAACCTCGAGGCAGGGGACACTGAAGCTTTCTTT. Protein sequence: CASNLEAGDTEAFF.

The chain has TRBV5-1 and TRBJ2-3; the D gene is possibly TRBD2 (6 bases). Germline CDR1 and CDR2: SGHRS and YFSETQ. The CDR3 is 16 amino acids. Trimming pared 1 base from V and 2 bases from J, leaving 14 bases between. The CDR3 reads CASSLRVADHTDTQYF. The CDR3 bases are TGCGCCAGCAGCTTGAGGGTAGCGGACCACACAGATACGCAGTATTTT.

The chain recombines TRBV30 with TRBJ1-5; 9 positions agree with TRBD1. The CDR3 is 13 residues long. Per the germline V gene, CDR1 is GTSNPN and CDR2 is SVGIG (reference sequence). V shed 5 bases and J 3 bases; nucleotides not matched to a gene: 2. The CDR3 protein is CAWGQGTNQPQHF. Written as DNA, the CDR3 is TGTGCCTGGGGACAGGGGACCAATCAGCCCCAGCATTTT.

This rearrangement joins TRBV5-1 to TRBJ1-6, with unresolved D. The CDR3 is 14 amino acids. The germline V gene has CDR1 SGHRS and CDR2 YFSETQ. Trimming shortened V by 2 bases and J by 6 bases, and 9 bases separated the two germline ends. CDR3 loop: CASSFGSGNSPLHF. CDR3 DNA sequence: TGCGCCAGCAGCTTTGGCTCCGGTAATTCACCCCTCCACTTT. Full variable domain (rest looked up from reference TRBV5-1 and TRBJ1-6): KAGVTQTPRYLIKTRGQQVTLSCSPISGHRSVSWYQQTPGQGLQFLFEYFSETQRNKGNFPGRFSGRQFSNSRSEMNVSTLELGDSALYLCASSFGSGNSPLHFGNGTRLTVT.

The chain employs TRBV20-1 and TRBJ2-7, with D possibly being TRBD2 (5 bases). The CDR3 runs 13 residues. V dropped 4 bases and J dropped 0 bases, with 10 bases sitting between them. The germline gives CDR1 DFQATT, CDR2 SNEGSKA (reference sequence). CDR3 bases: TGCAGTGCTAAGGACTCACGCTCCTACGAGCAGTACTTC. Its translation is CSAKDSRSYEQYF.

The chain employs TRBV29-1 and TRBJ2-3, with 7 bases lining up with TRBD1. Trimming at V came to 0 bases and at J to 6 bases, leaving 3 bases not matched to a gene. CDR3 length equals 13 residues. The germline V gene encodes CDR1 SQVTM and CDR2 ANQGSEA. CDR3 region: CSVEEQGTDTQYF. The CDR3 DNA is TGCAGCGTTGAAGAACAGGGGACGGATACGCAGTATTTT.

This clonotype was observed a single time. The CDR3 bases are TGTGCCTGGAGTCGTCGCGGCAGGGCCCCGACGCGGCAGTTCTTC. It specifies CAWSRRGRAPTRQFF. The gene calls are TRBV30 and TRBJ2-1; tentative D call: TRBD1 (5 bases). This CDR3 region has 15 residues. V lost 2 bases to trimming and J lost 12 bases, with 23 bases between them. In germline, CDR1 is GTSNPN, CDR2 SVGIG (reference sequence).

This sequence joins TRBV20-1 and TRBJ1-1, with D maybe TRBD1 (6 bases). The ends were cut back, 6 bases at V and 8 bases at J, with 19 bases in the middle. Germline V CDR1 and CDR2: DFQATT, SNEGSKA (reference sequence). The CDR3 is 13 amino acids. The CDR3 bases are TGCAGTGCGATGGGGGCGGCAGGGGTAGAAGCTTTCTTT. As protein: CSAMGAAGVEAFF.

The J gene is TRBJ2-1, the V gene TRBV3-1; D perhaps matches TRBD1 (7 bases). Germline lookup yields CDR1 LGHDT and CDR2 YNNKEL (reference sequence). The CDR3 runs 15 residues. The V gene lost 0 bases and the J gene lost 6 bases, with 12 bases spanning the gap. The DNA for the CDR3 is TGTGCCAGCAGCCAAGATCAGGGGGGCCTCAATGAGCAGTTCTTC. Protein product: CASSQDQGGLNEQFF.

The J gene is TRBJ1-2, the V gene TRBV29-1; D is ambiguous. Trimming stripped 5 bases from V and 8 bases from J, with 15 bases between. This CDR3 has 12 amino acids. CDR1 is SQVTM, CDR2 ANQGSEA, per germline. The CDR3 region is CSVLKDGRGYTF. CDR3 bases: TGCAGCGTTCTCAAGGATGGAAGGGGCTACACCTTC.